Listed here are 7 T cell receptor beta chains from one sample, sequenced in a study of response to subunit inactivated influenza vaccine. TCRdb independently ran MiXCR on the RT-PCR reads; one entry per CDR3 protein. The sample comprises roughly 630,000 distinct CDR3 sequences, 11% to 15% of which are singletons, and 6.5% to 8% rests with the top ten. The sample in question was PBMCs from blood, obtained around two weeks before vaccination. Receptors originate from a man aged 50 to 59 who received an inactivated influenza vaccine.

At least ten counts were recorded for this clonotype. CDR3 in DNA: TGCAGTGCTAGGGCCCAGATTAATTCACCCCTCCACTTT. It translates to CSARAQINSPLHF. The rearrangement joins TRBV20-1 to TRBJ1-6; D remains unclear. This CDR3 spans 13 amino acids. The germline V gene has CDR1 DFQATT and CDR2 SNEGSKA (reference sequence). Trimming pared 3 bases from V and 6 bases from J, leaving 9 bases between.

As concerns this clonotype: One end of the junction does not line up with germline, which may come from a read error. This chain joins TRBV10-3 and TRBJ2-3; TRBD1 aligns across 8 bases. The CDR3 runs 14 residues. CDR1 is ENHRY and CDR2 is SYGVKD in the germline V gene. The CDR3 is CAIRESDREDTQYF. In DNA, the CDR3 is TGTGCCATCCGTGAGTCGGACAGGGAGGATACGCAGTATTTT.

The gene calls are TRBV24-1 and TRBJ2-2; D not certain. The CDR3 runs to 17 residues. The germline V and J ends were trimmed by 0 bases and 3 bases, with 13 bases remaining between them. CDR1 KGHDR and CDR2 SFDVKD come from the germline V gene. CDR3 nucleotide sequence: TGTGCCACCAGTGATTTGGTGGCAGGTGCGGACACCGGGGAGCTGTTTTTT. This encodes CATSDLVAGADTGELFF.

This clonotype was picked up a small number of times. The chain has TRBV4-2 and TRBJ2-1, with D perhaps TRBD2 (5 bases). The CDR3 sequence is 13 residues long. Trimming stripped 0 bases from V and 8 bases from J, with 8 bases between. The germline V gene encodes CDR1 LGHNA and CDR2 YNFKEQ. CDR3 region: CASSQDRRDEQFF. CDR3 nucleotide sequence: TGTGCCAGCAGCCAAGACAGGCGGGATGAGCAGTTCTTC.

This clonotype came up many times. This rearrangement joins TRBV3-1 to TRBJ2-1, with a possible D match to TRBD1 (6 bases). V was clipped by 3 bases and J by 8 bases, with 11 bases between them. The CDR3 has 13 residues. The germline V gene encodes CDR1 LGHDT and CDR2 YNNKEL (reference sequence). In DNA form, the CDR3 reads TGTGCCAGCAGCCACCAGGGGATTGATGAGCAGTTCTTC. Its protein is CASSHQGIDEQFF.

This clonotype is medium-sized in the sample. V is TRBV12-3 or TRBV12-4 and J is TRBJ1-2; a weak D match, TRBD1 (6 bases). This CDR3 region has 11 residues. Trimming cost V 6 bases and J 8 bases, with 10 bases left between them. The CDR3 nucleotides are TGTGCCAGCAGCTCAGGGGTCGGCTACACCTTC. This encodes CASSSGVGYTF.

This clonotype was recorded a few times. The chain carries TRBV28 and TRBJ2-3, with 11 bases that match TRBD2. Trimming took 3 bases from V and 7 from J; bases not matched to a gene: 3. The CDR3 consists of 14 residues. Per the germline V gene, CDR1 is MDHEN and CDR2 is SYDVKM. The CDR3 loop is CASSFSGGVYTQYF. As DNA, the CDR3 is TGTGCCAGCAGTTTTAGCGGGGGGGTGTATACGCAGTATTTT.